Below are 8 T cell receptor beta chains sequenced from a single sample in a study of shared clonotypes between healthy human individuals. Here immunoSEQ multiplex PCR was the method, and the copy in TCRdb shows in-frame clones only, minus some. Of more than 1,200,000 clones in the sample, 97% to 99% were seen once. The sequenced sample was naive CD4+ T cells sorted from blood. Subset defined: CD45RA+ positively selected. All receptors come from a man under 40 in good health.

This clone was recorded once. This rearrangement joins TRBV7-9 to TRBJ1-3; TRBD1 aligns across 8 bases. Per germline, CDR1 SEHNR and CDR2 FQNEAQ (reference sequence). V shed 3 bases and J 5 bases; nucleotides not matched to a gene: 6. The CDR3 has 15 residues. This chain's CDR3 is CASSFAGGLRNTIYF. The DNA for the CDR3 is TGTGCCAGCAGCTTTGCAGGGGGCTTGAGAAACACCATATATTTT. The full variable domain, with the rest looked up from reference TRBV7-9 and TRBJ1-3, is DTGVSQNPRHKITKRGQNVTFRCDPISEHNRLYWYRQTLGQGPEFLTYFQNEAQLEKSRLLSDRFSAERPKGSFSTLEIQRTEQGDSAMYLCASSFAGGLRNTIYFGEGSWLTVV.

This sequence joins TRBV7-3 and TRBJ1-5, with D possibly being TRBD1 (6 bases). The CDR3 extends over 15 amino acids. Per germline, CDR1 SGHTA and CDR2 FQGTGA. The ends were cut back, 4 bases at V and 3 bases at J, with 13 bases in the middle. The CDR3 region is CASSSYDRSNQPQHF. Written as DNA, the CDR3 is TGTGCCAGCAGCTCCTACGACAGGTCCAATCAGCCCCAGCATTTT.

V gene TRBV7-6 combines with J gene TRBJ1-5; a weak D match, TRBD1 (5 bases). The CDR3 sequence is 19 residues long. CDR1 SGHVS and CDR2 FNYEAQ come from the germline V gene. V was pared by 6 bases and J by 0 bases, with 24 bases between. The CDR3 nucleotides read TGTGCCAGCAGGATCCCAGGGTCAGGGCATTCCGTTAGCAATCAGCCCCAGCATTTT. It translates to CASRIPGSGHSVSNQPQHF.

The CDR3 protein is CASSFDRDPSYNEQFF. CDR3 coding DNA: TGTGCCAGCAGTTTTGACAGGGACCCTTCCTACAATGAGCAGTTCTTC. V gene TRBV27 combines with J gene TRBJ2-1; the match to TRBD1 covers 7 bases. Germline V gene lookup returns CDR1 MNHEY and CDR2 SMNVEV (reference sequence). The CDR3 extends over 16 amino acids. J lost 1 base, V lost 3 bases, and 6 bases had no gene match.

The DNA for the CDR3 is TGTGCCAGCAGCTTATCATCTCGTTCGAGCTCCTACAATGAGCAGTTCTTC. It yields the protein CASSLSSRSSSYNEQFF. The V call is TRBV7-2, the J call TRBJ2-1; D remains ambiguous. Germline lookup yields CDR1 SGHTA and CDR2 FQGNSA. This CDR3 has 17 amino acids. The germline V and J ends were trimmed by 2 bases and 0 bases, with 14 bases remaining between them.

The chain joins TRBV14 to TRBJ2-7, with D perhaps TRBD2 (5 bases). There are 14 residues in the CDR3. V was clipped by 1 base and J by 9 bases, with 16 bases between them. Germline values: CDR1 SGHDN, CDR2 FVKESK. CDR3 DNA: TGTGCCAGCAGCCAAGCATCGGCGGGTTTAGGGCAGTACTTC. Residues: CASSQASAGLGQYF.

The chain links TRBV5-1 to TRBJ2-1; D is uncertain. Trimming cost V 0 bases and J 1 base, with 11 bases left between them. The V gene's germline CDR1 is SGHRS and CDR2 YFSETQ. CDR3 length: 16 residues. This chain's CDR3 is CASSLVLVGSYNEQFF. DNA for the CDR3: TGCGCCAGCAGCTTGGTTCTAGTAGGTTCCTACAATGAGCAGTTCTTC.

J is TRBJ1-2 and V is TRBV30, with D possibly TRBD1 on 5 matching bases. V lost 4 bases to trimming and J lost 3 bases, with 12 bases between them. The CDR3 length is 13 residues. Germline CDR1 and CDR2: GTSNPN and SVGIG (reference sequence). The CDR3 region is CAWKQDKDYGYTF. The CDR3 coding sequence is TGTGCCTGGAAACAGGATAAGGACTATGGCTACACCTTC.